The rows below give T cell receptor beta chains drawn from one sample of a study of cytomegalovirus exposure and HLA in healthy donors. The table came from immunoSEQ multiplex PCR; TCRdb's copy has only in-frame clones and leaves some out. The sample holds 150,000 or so clones, roughly 80% seen once. Material for sequencing was PBMCs. The receptors stem from a man between 35 and 55 years old in good health and CMV-seropositive. CDR3s include the opening cysteine and the closing phenylalanine or tryptophan. The order of the fields is D gene, J gene, V gene, clone size, CDR3 DNA, CDR3 protein. The D gene is left open where the match is weak. Clone size is shown for a subset of rows, as once, few, many or a class of expanded clone.

d_call: TRBD1
j_call: TRBJ2-3
v_call: TRBV28
clone_size: -
cdr3_nt: TGTAAGACAGGGCGCACAGATACGCAGTATTTT
cdr3_aa: CKTGRTDTQYF

d_call: TRBD1
j_call: TRBJ2-7
v_call: TRBV2
clone_size: few
cdr3_nt: TGTGCCAGCAGTGGGGTACAGGGGAGCGAGCAGTACTTC
cdr3_aa: CASSGVQGSEQYF

d_call: TRBD2
j_call: TRBJ2-3
v_call: TRBV4-1
clone_size: -
cdr3_nt: TGCGCCAGCAGCCGGCTAGCGGGAGGGCCCGTCATAACGCAGTATTTT
cdr3_aa: CASSRLAGGPVITQYF

d_call: TRBD2
j_call: TRBJ2-7
v_call: TRBV29-1
clone_size: -
cdr3_nt: TGCAGCGTTGCCCTAGCGGGAGGGCCGTACGAGCAGTACTTC
cdr3_aa: CSVALAGGPYEQYF

d_call: -
j_call: TRBJ2-7
v_call: TRBV28
clone_size: -
cdr3_nt: TGTGCCAGCAGTTTAGAGGGCCGAAGCTCCTACGAGCAGTACTTC
cdr3_aa: CASSLEGRSSYEQYF

d_call: TRBD1
j_call: TRBJ1-4
v_call: TRBV7-9
clone_size: -
cdr3_nt: TGTGCCAGCAGCTCCGGACAGGGGAGGGAAAAACTGTTTTTT
cdr3_aa: CASSSGQGREKLFF

d_call: -
j_call: TRBJ2-1
v_call: TRBV7-2
clone_size: -
cdr3_nt: TGTGCCAGCAGCTTTCCTCCTAACAATGAGCAGTTCTTC
cdr3_aa: CASSFPPNNEQFF

d_call: TRBD2
j_call: TRBJ2-7
v_call: TRBV11-2
clone_size: -
cdr3_nt: TGTGCCAGCAGCCTCATGGCGGGGACTACCTCTTTCTACGAGCAGTACTTC
cdr3_aa: CASSLMAGTTSFYEQYF

d_call: TRBD2
j_call: TRBJ2-3
v_call: TRBV15
clone_size: -
cdr3_nt: TGTGCCACCAGCAGAGATACTGGGACTAGCTACACAGATACGCAGTATTTT
cdr3_aa: CATSRDTGTSYTDTQYF

d_call: TRBD1
j_call: TRBJ2-7
v_call: TRBV27
clone_size: few
cdr3_nt: TGTGCCAGCAGTTTATCCCGGGACAGGGGTTACGAGCAGTACTTC
cdr3_aa: CASSLSRDRGYEQYF

d_call: -
j_call: TRBJ1-2
v_call: TRBV7-3
clone_size: -
cdr3_nt: TGTGCCTGTCCCAGGGGTCTTGGCTACACCTTC
cdr3_aa: CACPRGLGYTF

d_call: -
j_call: TRBJ2-7
v_call: TRBV1
clone_size: -
cdr3_nt: TGCACCAGCAGCCAGAAGTCCCCGCGGGAGAAGGGCGAGCAGTACTTC
cdr3_aa: CTSSQKSPREKGEQYF

d_call: -
j_call: TRBJ2-7
v_call: TRBV6-6
clone_size: -
cdr3_nt: TGTGCCAGCAGTTACGTACAGACCGAATACGAGCAGTACTTC
cdr3_aa: CASSYVQTEYEQYF

d_call: -
j_call: TRBJ1-2
v_call: TRBV7-8
clone_size: -
cdr3_nt: TGTGCCAGCAGCTTGCAGGGAAATAACTATGGCTACACCTTC
cdr3_aa: CASSLQGNNYGYTF

d_call: TRBD2
j_call: TRBJ2-2
v_call: TRBV2
clone_size: -
cdr3_nt: TGTGCCAGCAGTGCTAGCGGGAGCCCCACCGGGGAGCTGTTTTTT
cdr3_aa: CASSASGSPTGELFF

d_call: -
j_call: TRBJ1-4
v_call: TRBV6-5
clone_size: -
cdr3_nt: TGTGCCAGCAGAGGGGCCTCAACTAATGAAAAACTGTTTTTT
cdr3_aa: CASRGASTNEKLFF

d_call: TRBD1
j_call: TRBJ2-7
v_call: TRBV28
clone_size: few
cdr3_nt: TGTGCCAGCAGAGCCGGGACAGGGCATCTCGAGCAGTACTTC
cdr3_aa: CASRAGTGHLEQYF

d_call: TRBD1
j_call: TRBJ2-2
v_call: TRBV19
clone_size: -
cdr3_nt: TGTGCCAGTAGTGCCGGACAGGGGATTGCCGGGGAGCTGTTTTTT
cdr3_aa: CASSAGQGIAGELFF

d_call: TRBD1
j_call: TRBJ1-4
v_call: TRBV5-1
clone_size: -
cdr3_nt: TGCGCCAGCAGCTTTGGACAGGGGGCAAGTGAAAAACTGTTTTTT
cdr3_aa: CASSFGQGASEKLFF

d_call: TRBD1
j_call: TRBJ1-2
v_call: TRBV29-1
clone_size: -
cdr3_nt: TGCAGCGTGCCGGGACAGGGTGCGGGAGGCTACACCTTC
cdr3_aa: CSVPGQGAGGYTF

d_call: -
j_call: TRBJ2-5
v_call: TRBV29-1
clone_size: -
cdr3_nt: TGCAGCGTTGACAATCGTGGCGGCAAAGAGACCCAGTACTTC
cdr3_aa: CSVDNRGGKETQYF

d_call: TRBD1
j_call: TRBJ2-3
v_call: TRBV4-2
clone_size: -
cdr3_nt: TGTGCCAGCAGCCAAGGGGACAGTCCGAAAATTACCACAGATACGCAGTATTTT
cdr3_aa: CASSQGDSPKITTDTQYF

d_call: -
j_call: TRBJ2-4
v_call: TRBV6-5
clone_size: -
cdr3_nt: TGTGCCAGCAGTTACGTGCCCGGCGGCATTCAGTACTTC
cdr3_aa: CASSYVPGGIQYF

d_call: -
j_call: TRBJ2-7
v_call: TRBV7-8
clone_size: few
cdr3_nt: TGTGCCAGCAGCTTGGGCGGGCAGGTCCCCTACGAGCAGTACTTC
cdr3_aa: CASSLGGQVPYEQYF

d_call: TRBD1
j_call: TRBJ1-1
v_call: TRBV28
clone_size: -
cdr3_nt: TGTGCCAGCAGTTTATCCTTCACAGGGGGAACTGAAGCTTTCTTT
cdr3_aa: CASSLSFTGGTEAFF

d_call: TRBD2
j_call: TRBJ2-2
v_call: TRBV5-4
clone_size: -
cdr3_nt: TGTGCCAGCAGCTTTACTAGCGGGAGCGGGGAGCTGTTTTTT
cdr3_aa: CASSFTSGSGELFF

d_call: -
j_call: TRBJ1-4
v_call: TRBV25-1
clone_size: -
cdr3_nt: TGTGCCAGCAGTGGCCCGGGGGATGAAAAACTGTTTTTT
cdr3_aa: CASSGPGDEKLFF

d_call: TRBD2
j_call: TRBJ2-7
v_call: TRBV6-6
clone_size: -
cdr3_nt: TGTGCCAGCAGTTACACACTAGCGGAATACGAGCAGTACTTC
cdr3_aa: CASSYTLAEYEQYF

d_call: TRBD2
j_call: TRBJ2-7
v_call: TRBV29-1
clone_size: -
cdr3_nt: TGCAGCGTTGGGGAGGGGTACGAGCAGTACTTC
cdr3_aa: CSVGEGYEQYF

d_call: TRBD2
j_call: TRBJ2-5
v_call: TRBV25-1
clone_size: -
cdr3_nt: TGTGCGACGAACTCGGGAGGCGAGTACTTC
cdr3_aa: CATNSGGEYF

d_call: -
j_call: TRBJ2-7
v_call: TRBV28
clone_size: once
cdr3_nt: TGTGCCAGCAGTTTATCCGGACAGTTTTACGAGCAGTACTTC
cdr3_aa: CASSLSGQFYEQYF

d_call: TRBD2
j_call: TRBJ2-7
v_call: TRBV7-6
clone_size: -
cdr3_nt: TGTGCCAGCAGCTCTAGGACTAGTCCCTACGAGCAGTACTTC
cdr3_aa: CASSSRTSPYEQYF

d_call: TRBD2
j_call: TRBJ2-1
v_call: TRBV18
clone_size: -
cdr3_nt: TGTGCCAGCTCCCCTAGCGGGAGGGCCCATGAGCAGTTCTTC
cdr3_aa: CASSPSGRAHEQFF

d_call: TRBD1
j_call: TRBJ1-2
v_call: TRBV4-3
clone_size: -
cdr3_nt: TGCGCCAGCAGCCAAGAGTCCGACAGGGGGTGGTTTGGCTACACCTTC
cdr3_aa: CASSQESDRGWFGYTF

d_call: -
j_call: TRBJ2-6
v_call: TRBV6-1
clone_size: -
cdr3_nt: TGTGCCAGCAGCATTGACAGTTCTGGGGCCAACGGCCTGACTTTC
cdr3_aa: CASSIDSSGANGLTF

d_call: TRBD2
j_call: TRBJ2-7
v_call: TRBV6-5
clone_size: -
cdr3_nt: TGTGCCAGCAGTTACTCTCGGACTAGCAGGCACTACGAGCAGTACTTC
cdr3_aa: CASSYSRTSRHYEQYF

d_call: -
j_call: TRBJ2-1
v_call: TRBV18
clone_size: -
cdr3_nt: TGTGCCAGCTCTCCTAGGGGCGAGAATGAGCAGTTCTTC
cdr3_aa: CASSPRGENEQFF

d_call: -
j_call: TRBJ2-7
v_call: TRBV25-1
clone_size: few
cdr3_nt: TGTGCCAGCAGTGGATTAGTCGACTTTCCCTACGAGCAGTACTTC
cdr3_aa: CASSGLVDFPYEQYF

d_call: TRBD2
j_call: TRBJ2-7
v_call: TRBV18
clone_size: -
cdr3_nt: TGTGCCAGCTCACCTAGCGGGGACTCCTACGAGCAGTACTTC
cdr3_aa: CASSPSGDSYEQYF

d_call: -
j_call: TRBJ2-7
v_call: TRBV19
clone_size: few
cdr3_nt: TGTGCCAGTAGTACGAATAGGGGATCGGGGGTCTCCTACGAGCAGTACTTC
cdr3_aa: CASSTNRGSGVSYEQYF